The present entry profiles one T cell receptor beta chain with its context. Seattle researchers signed up patients amid active infection and tracked them longitudinally. V gave up 3 bases and J gave up 7 bases; unmatched junction bases: 6. This CDR3 contains 15 residues. Germline values: CDR1 LGHDT, CDR2 YNNKEL (reference sequence). Per the original data handling: For nucleated cells, counts were estimated from reference gene primer amplification. Clones were read by immunoSEQ multiplex PCR, and TCRdb kept only the in-frame ones, dropping some. The V and J calls and clone size are taken from that table; D and trimming were inferred from the DNA. The profile covers 270,000 or so clones, with less than 85% appearing a single time and over 1.3% taken by the ten largest. This entry comes from a study of blood T cell repertoires in COVID-19.

This rearrangement joins TRBV3-1 (or the pseudogene TRBV3-2) to TRBJ1-2; 12 positions match TRBD1. The source is a human donor with COVID-19, enrolled during active disease. The donor label of this sample is uncertain. The source material was peripheral blood. The CDR3 sequence: CASSQTGQGAGGYTF. The CDR3 region has the DNA TGTGCCAGCAGCCAGACGGGACAGGGGGCTGGTGGCTACACCTTC.